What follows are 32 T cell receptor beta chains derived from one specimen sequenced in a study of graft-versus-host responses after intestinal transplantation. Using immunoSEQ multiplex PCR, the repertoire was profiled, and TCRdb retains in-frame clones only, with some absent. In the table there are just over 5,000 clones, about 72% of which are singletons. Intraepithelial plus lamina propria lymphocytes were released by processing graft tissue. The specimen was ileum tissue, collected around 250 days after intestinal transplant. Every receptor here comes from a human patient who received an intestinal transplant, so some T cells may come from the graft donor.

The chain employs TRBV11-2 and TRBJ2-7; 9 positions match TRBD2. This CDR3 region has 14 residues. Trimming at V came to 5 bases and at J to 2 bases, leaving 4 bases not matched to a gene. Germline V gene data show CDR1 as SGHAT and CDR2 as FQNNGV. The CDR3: CASSMGLATYEQYF. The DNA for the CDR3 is TGTGCCAGCAGCATGGGACTAGCTACCTACGAGCAGTACTTC.

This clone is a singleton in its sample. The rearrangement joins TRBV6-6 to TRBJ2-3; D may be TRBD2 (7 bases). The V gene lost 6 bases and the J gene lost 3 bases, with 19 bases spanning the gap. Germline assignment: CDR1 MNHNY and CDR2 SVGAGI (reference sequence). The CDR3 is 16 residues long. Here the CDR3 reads CASSPTSEGGTDTQYF. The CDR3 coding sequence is TGTGCCAGCAGCCCTACTAGCGAAGGGGGTACAGATACGCAGTATTTT.

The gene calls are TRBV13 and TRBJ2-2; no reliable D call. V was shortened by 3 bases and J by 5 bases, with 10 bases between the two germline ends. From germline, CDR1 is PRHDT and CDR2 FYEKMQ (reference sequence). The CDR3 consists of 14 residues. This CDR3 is CASSFGVGTGELFF. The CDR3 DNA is TGTGCCAGCAGCTTTGGCGTCGGGACCGGGGAGCTGTTTTTT.

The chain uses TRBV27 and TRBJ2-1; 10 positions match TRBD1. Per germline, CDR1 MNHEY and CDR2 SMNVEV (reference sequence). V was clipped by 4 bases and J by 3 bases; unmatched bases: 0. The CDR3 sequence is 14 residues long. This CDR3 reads CASSWDRGYNEQFF. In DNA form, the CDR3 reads TGTGCCAGCAGTTGGGACAGGGGCTACAATGAGCAGTTCTTC.

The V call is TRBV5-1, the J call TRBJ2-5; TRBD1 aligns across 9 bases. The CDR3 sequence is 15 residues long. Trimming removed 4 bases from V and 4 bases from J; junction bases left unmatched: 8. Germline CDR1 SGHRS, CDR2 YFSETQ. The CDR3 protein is CASSTQGAVGETQYF. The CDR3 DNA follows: TGCGCCAGCAGCACACAGGGGGCCGTAGGAGAGACCCAGTACTTC. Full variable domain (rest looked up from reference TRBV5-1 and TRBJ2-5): KAGVTQTPRYLIKTRGQQVTLSCSPISGHRSVSWYQQTPGQGLQFLFEYFSETQRNKGNFPGRFSGRQFSNSRSEMNVSTLELGDSALYLCASSTQGAVGETQYFGPGTRLLVL.

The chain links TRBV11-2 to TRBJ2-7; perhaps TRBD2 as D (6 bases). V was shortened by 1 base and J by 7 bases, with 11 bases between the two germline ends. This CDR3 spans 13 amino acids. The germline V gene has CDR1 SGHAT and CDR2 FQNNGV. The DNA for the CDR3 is TGTGCCAGCAGCTTAGCCGGGGCGGGGGAGCAGTACTTC. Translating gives CASSLAGAGEQYF.

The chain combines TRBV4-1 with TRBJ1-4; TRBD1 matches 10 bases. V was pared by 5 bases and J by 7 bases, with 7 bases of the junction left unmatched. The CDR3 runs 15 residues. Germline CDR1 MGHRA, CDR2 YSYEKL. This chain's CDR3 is CASSKLTGGVEKLFF. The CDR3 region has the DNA TGCGCCAGCAGCAAACTGACAGGGGGCGTTGAAAAACTGTTTTTT.

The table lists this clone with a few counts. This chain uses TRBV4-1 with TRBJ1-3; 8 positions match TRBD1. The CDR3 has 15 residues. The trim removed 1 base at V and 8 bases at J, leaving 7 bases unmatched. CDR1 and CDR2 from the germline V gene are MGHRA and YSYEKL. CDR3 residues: CASSQGVQGEHTIYF. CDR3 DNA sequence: TGCGCCAGCAGCCAAGGGGTACAGGGGGAGCACACCATATATTTT.

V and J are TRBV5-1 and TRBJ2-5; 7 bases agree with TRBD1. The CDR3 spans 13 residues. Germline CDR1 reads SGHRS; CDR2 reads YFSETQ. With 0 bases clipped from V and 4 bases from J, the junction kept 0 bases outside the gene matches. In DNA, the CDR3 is TGCGCCAGCAGCTTGGGGACAGGAGAGACCCAGTACTTC. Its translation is CASSLGTGETQYF.

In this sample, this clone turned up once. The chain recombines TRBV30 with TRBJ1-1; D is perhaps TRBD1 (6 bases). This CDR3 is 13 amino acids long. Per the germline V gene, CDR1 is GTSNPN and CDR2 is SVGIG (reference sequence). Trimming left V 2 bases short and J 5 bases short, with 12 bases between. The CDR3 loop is CAWSSGRGTEAFF. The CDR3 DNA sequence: TGTGCCTGGAGTTCAGGCAGGGGAACTGAAGCTTTCTTT.

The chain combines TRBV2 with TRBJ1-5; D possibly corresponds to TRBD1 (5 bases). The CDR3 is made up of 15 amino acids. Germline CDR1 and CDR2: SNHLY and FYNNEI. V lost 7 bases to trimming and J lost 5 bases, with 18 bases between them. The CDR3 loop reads CASNGGRGWDQPQHF. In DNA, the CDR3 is TGTGCCAGCAATGGAGGGAGGGGTTGGGATCAGCCCCAGCATTTT.

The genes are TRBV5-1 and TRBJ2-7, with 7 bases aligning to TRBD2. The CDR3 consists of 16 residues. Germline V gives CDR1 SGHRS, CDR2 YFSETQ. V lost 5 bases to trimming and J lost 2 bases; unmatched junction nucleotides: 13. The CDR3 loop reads CASRWISSGVPYEQYF. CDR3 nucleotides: TGCGCCAGCAGATGGATATCGAGCGGGGTCCCCTACGAGCAGTACTTC. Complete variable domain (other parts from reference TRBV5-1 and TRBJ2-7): KAGVTQTPRYLIKTRGQQVTLSCSPISGHRSVSWYQQTPGQGLQFLFEYFSETQRNKGNFPGRFSGRQFSNSRSEMNVSTLELGDSALYLCASRWISSGVPYEQYFGPGTRLTVT.

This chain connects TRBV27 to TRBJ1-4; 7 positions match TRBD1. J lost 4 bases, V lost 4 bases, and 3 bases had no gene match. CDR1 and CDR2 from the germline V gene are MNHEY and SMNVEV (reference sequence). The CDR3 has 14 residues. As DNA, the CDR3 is TGTGCCAGCAGTTCGGGACAGTTTAATGAAAAACTGTTTTTT. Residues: CASSSGQFNEKLFF. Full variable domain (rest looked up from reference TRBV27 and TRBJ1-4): EAQVTQNPRYLITVTGKKLTVTCSQNMNHEYMSWYRQDPGLGLRQIYYSMNVEVTDKGDVPEGYKVSRKEKRNFPLILESPSPNQTSLYFCASSSGQFNEKLFFGSGTQLSVL.

The CDR3 protein is CASSRWTSGGDEQYF. CDR3 sequence (DNA): TGCGCCAGCAGCCGGTGGACTAGCGGGGGAGACGAGCAGTACTTC. The V call is TRBV4-1, the J call TRBJ2-7, with 13 bases matching TRBD2. V dropped 4 bases and J dropped 5; count of bases not matched to a gene: 5. The CDR3 is 15 amino acids. Germline CDR1 is MGHRA and CDR2 is YSYEKL.

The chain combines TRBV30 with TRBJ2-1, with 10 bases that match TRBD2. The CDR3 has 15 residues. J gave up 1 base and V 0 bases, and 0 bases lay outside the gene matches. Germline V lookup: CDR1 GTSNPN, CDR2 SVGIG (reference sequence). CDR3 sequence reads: CAWSVLAGSYNEQFF. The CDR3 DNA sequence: TGTGCCTGGAGTGTACTAGCGGGATCCTACAATGAGCAGTTCTTC.

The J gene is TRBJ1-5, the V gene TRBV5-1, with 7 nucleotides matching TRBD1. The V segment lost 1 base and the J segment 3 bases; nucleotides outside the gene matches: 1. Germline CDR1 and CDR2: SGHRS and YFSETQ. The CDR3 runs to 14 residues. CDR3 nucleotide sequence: TGCGCCAGCAGCTTGACAGGGGACAATCAGCCCCAGCATTTT. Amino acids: CASSLTGDNQPQHF.

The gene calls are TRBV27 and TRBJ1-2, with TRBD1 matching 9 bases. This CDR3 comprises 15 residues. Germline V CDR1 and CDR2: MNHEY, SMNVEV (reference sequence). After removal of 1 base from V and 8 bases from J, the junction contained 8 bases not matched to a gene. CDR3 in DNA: TGTGCCAGCAGTTTATATAGGGGACAGGGCCAAGGCTACACCTTC. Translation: CASSLYRGQGQGYTF.

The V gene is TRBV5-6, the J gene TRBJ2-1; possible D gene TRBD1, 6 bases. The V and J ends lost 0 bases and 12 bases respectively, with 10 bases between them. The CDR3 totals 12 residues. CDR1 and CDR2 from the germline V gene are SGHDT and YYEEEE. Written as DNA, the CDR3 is TGTGCCAGCAGCTTGGGGGACACCCGGCAGTTCTTC. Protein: CASSLGDTRQFF.

The CDR3 loop reads CASSLGGLDTGELFF. In DNA form, the CDR3 reads TGTGCCAGCAGTTTGGGAGGGCTTGACACCGGGGAGCTGTTTTTT. V usage is TRBV28 and J usage is TRBJ2-2, with 7 bases fitting TRBD2. V shed 3 bases, J shed 3 bases, and the junction held 4 bases outside the gene matches. Germline values: CDR1 MDHEN, CDR2 SYDVKM. The CDR3 covers 15 residues.

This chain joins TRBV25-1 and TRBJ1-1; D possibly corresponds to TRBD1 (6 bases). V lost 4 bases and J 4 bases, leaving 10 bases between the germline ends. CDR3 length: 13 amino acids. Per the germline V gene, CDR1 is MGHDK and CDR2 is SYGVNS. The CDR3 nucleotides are TGTGCCAGCAGTGTAACAGGGTCCACTGAAGCTTTCTTT. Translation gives CASSVTGSTEAFF.

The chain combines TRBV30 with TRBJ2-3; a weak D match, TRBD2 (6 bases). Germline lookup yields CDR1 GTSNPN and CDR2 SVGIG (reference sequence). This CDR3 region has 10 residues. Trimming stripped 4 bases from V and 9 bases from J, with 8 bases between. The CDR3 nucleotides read TGTGCCTGGAAGCTAGCGACGCAGTATTTT. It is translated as CAWKLATQYF.

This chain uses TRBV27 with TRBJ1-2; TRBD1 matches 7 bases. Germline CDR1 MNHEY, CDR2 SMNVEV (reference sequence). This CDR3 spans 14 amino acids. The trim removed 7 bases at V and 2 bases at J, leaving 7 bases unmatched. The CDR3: CASKVGTANYGYTF. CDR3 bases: TGTGCCAGCAAGGTCGGGACAGCGAACTATGGCTACACCTTC.

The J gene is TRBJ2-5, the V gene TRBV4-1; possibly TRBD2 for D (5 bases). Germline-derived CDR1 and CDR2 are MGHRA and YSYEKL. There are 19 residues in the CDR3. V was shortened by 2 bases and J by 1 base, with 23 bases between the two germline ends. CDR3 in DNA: TGCGCCAGCAGCCAAATGGCATCTCACTTGCCGGGAAGCCAAGAGACCCAGTACTTC. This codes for CASSQMASHLPGSQETQYF.

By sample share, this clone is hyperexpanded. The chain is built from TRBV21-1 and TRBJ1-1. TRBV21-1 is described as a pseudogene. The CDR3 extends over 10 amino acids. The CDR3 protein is CASEGTEAFF. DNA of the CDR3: TGTGCCAGCGAGGGAACTGAAGCTTTCTTT.

The CDR3 here is CASSGEKAGGLDTQYF. The CDR3 nucleotides read TGTGCCAGCAGTGGAGAAAAAGCGGGAGGGTTGGATACGCAGTATTTT. This sequence joins TRBV6-4 and TRBJ2-3; 10 bases line up with TRBD2. Germline V CDR1 and CDR2: MRHNA, SNTAGT. This CDR3 is built from 16 residues. V dropped 4 bases and J dropped 6; count of bases not matched to a gene: 10.

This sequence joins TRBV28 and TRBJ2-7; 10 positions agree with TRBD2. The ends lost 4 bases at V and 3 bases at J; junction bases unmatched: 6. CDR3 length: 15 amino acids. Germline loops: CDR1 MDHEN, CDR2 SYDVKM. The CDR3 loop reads CASSSLGLADYEQYF. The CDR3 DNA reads TGTGCCAGCAGTTCCCTCGGACTAGCGGACTACGAGCAGTACTTC.

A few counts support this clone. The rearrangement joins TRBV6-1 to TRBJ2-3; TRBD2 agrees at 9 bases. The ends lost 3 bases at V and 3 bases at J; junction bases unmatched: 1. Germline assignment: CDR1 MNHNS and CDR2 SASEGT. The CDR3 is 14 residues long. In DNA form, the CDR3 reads TGTGCCAGCAGTGAGGGACTAGCAACAGATACGCAGTATTTT. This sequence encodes CASSEGLATDTQYF.

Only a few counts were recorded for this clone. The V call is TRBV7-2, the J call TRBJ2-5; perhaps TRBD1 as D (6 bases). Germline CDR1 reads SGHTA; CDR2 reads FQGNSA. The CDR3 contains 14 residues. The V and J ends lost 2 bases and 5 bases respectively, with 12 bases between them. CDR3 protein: CASSLFGGGETQYF. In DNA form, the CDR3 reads TGTGCCAGCAGCTTATTTGGGGGCGGGGAGACCCAGTACTTC.

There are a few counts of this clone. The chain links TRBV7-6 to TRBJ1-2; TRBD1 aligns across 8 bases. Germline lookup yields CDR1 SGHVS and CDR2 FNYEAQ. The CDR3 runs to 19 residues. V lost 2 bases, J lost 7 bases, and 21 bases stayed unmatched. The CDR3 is CASSLRGPGQAVLWGGYTF. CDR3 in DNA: TGTGCCAGCAGCTTAAGAGGCCCGGGACAGGCCGTACTTTGGGGTGGCTACACCTTC. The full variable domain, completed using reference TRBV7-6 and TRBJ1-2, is GAGVSQSPRYKVTKRGQDVALRCDPISGHVSLYWYRQALGQGPEFLTYFNYEAQQDKSGLPNDRFSAERPEGSISTLTIQRTEQRDSAMYRCASSLRGPGQAVLWGGYTFGSGTRLTVV.

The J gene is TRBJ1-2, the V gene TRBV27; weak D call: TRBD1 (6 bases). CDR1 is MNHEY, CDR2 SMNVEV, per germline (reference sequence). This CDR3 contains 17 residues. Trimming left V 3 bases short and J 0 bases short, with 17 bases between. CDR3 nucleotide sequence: TGTGCCAGCAGTTTTGGGGGGGCGCGATTCGCTAACTATGGCTACACCTTC. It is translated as CASSFGGARFANYGYTF.

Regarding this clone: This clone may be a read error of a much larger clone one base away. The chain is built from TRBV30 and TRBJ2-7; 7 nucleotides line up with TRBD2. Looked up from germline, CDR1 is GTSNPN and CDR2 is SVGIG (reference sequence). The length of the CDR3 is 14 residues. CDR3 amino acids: CAWGVPGRLDEQYF. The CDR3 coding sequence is TGTGCCTGGGGTGTACCCGGGAGGCTCGACGAGCAGTACTTC.

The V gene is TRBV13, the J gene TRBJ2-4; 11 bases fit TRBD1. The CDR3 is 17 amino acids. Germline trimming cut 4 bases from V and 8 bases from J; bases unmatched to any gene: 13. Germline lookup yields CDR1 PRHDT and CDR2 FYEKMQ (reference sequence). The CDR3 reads CASSSRTGGLGGDIQYF. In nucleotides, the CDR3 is TGTGCCAGCAGCTCCCGGACAGGGGGCCTGGGTGGGGACATTCAGTACTTC.